These T cell receptor beta chains were read from a single sample in a study of molecular identifiers for immune sequencing clone quantification. TCRdb independently ran MiXCR on the PCR reads; one entry per CDR3 protein. The data hold more than 450,000 distinct CDR3 sequences, with about 21% observed a single time. What was sequenced was naive CD8+ T cells from blood, with Jurkat cell RNA spiked in. All receptors derive from a human donor in good health. Some libraries in this study had Jurkat cell RNA spiked in. The CDR3 runs from the conserved cysteine through the conserved F or W. D genes are given only for firm matches. A clone size is listed for some rows: how often the clone was seen (once, few, many), or a class if it is expanded.

D gene: .
V gene: TRBV19
J gene: TRBJ1-1
clone size: .
CDR3 protein: CASIAIPIRGTEAFF
CDR3 DNA: TGTGCCAGTATCGCCATCCCGATTCGGGGGACTGAAGCTTTCTTT

D gene: TRBD2
V gene: TRBV27
J gene: TRBJ2-5
clone size: many
CDR3 protein: CATAASGNRAETQYF
CDR3 DNA: TGTGCCACCGCAGCTAGCGGGAATCGCGCGGAGACCCAGTACTTC

D gene: .
V gene: TRBV28
J gene: TRBJ1-4
clone size: many
CDR3 protein: CASSSATNEKLFF
CDR3 DNA: TGTGCCAGCAGTTCAGCAACTAATGAAAAACTGTTTTTT

D gene: .
V gene: TRBV27
J gene: TRBJ2-7
clone size: .
CDR3 protein: CASNLRPRTAEYSYEQYF
CDR3 DNA: TGTGCCAGCAATTTAAGGCCTAGAACGGCGGAGTACTCCTACGAGCAGTACTTC

D gene: TRBD1
V gene: TRBV7-8
J gene: TRBJ1-5
clone size: many
CDR3 protein: CASSLEGGRMSNQPQHF
CDR3 DNA: TGTGCCAGCAGCTTAGAAGGGGGCAGGATGAGCAATCAGCCCCAGCATTTT

D gene: TRBD1
V gene: TRBV3-1
J gene: TRBJ1-2
clone size: many
CDR3 protein: CASSPLVTGAVYGYTF
CDR3 DNA: TGTGCCAGCAGCCCCCTCGTCACAGGGGCAGTCTATGGCTACACCTTC

D gene: .
V gene: TRBV9
J gene: TRBJ1-2
clone size: many
CDR3 protein: CASSVVGGPNYGYTF
CDR3 DNA: TGTGCCAGCAGCGTAGTGGGGGGACCTAACTATGGCTACACCTTC

D gene: TRBD1
V gene: TRBV19
J gene: TRBJ2-7
clone size: .
CDR3 protein: CASSIDFGTGVYEQYF
CDR3 DNA: TGTGCCAGTAGTATTGATTTTGGGACAGGGGTGTACGAGCAGTACTTC

D gene: .
V gene: TRBV3-1
J gene: TRBJ1-1
clone size: once
CDR3 protein: CASSPGATMNTEAFF
CDR3 DNA: TGTGCCAGCAGCCCGGGTGCGACAATGAACACTGAAGCTTTCTTT

D gene: .
V gene: TRBV29-1
J gene: TRBJ1-1
clone size: .
CDR3 protein: CGVAVNEAFF
CDR3 DNA: TGCGGCGTGGCCGTAAACGAAGCTTTCTTT

D gene: .
V gene: TRBV4-1
J gene: TRBJ1-2
clone size: many
CDR3 protein: CASSQDSYYGYTF
CDR3 DNA: TGCGCCAGCAGCCAGGACAGCTACTATGGCTACACCTTC

D gene: TRBD1
V gene: TRBV19
J gene: TRBJ2-7
clone size: .
CDR3 protein: CASSYAGQAYYEQYF
CDR3 DNA: TGTGCCAGTAGCTATGCGGGACAGGCATACTACGAGCAGTACTTC